This T cell receptor beta chain stems from a study of shared clonotypes between healthy human individuals. Findings and limits, study-wide: Clonotype sharing among donors, it was expected, would be affected by sequencing depth. The generation probabilities recorded for non-shared clonotypes fell below those of clonotypes shared by all four donors.

All participating donors were Caucasian adults from Nashville, Tennessee. To note about this clone: The target antigen is unknown.

This CDR3 spans 16 amino acids. Germline V gene lookup returns CDR1 WNHNN and CDR2 SYGVQD (reference sequence). Trimming removed 0 bases from V and 0 bases from J, with 12 bases in between. The repertoire was sequenced with immunoSEQ multiplex PCR; TCRdb's copy has only in-frame clones and lacks some. The top ten hold more than 0.1% of the sample, which has 2 million to 2.5 million clones, about 94% seen once. Material: naive CD4+ T cells sorted from blood. Subset described: CD45RA+ positively selected. This TCR was sampled from a man between 18 and 35 years old in good health. The genes are TRBV10-1 and TRBJ2-7, with D possibly TRBD1 on 6 matching bases. The CDR3 spells CASSESRDTNSYEQYF. The CDR3 DNA sequence: TGCGCCAGCAGTGAGTCCCGGGACACCAACTCCTACGAGCAGTACTTC.